Listed below are T cell receptor beta chains from one sample, sequenced in a study of cytomegalovirus exposure and HLA in healthy donors. The protocol was immunoSEQ multiplex PCR, while the TCRdb copy is restricted to in-frame clones and leaves out a portion. The repertoire holds 80,000 to 100,000 clones, with roughly 64% as singletons. Material: PBMCs. Receptor source: a woman aged 40 to 50 in good health and CMV-seropositive. Both conserved end residues are part of each CDR3. A D gene is named only where the DNA matches it firmly. Rows may omit the clone size; those that give it use once, few, many or a size class.

. | TRBD1 | TRBJ1-1 | TRBV28 | CASCGTGAEAFF
. | . | TRBJ2-5 | TRBV9 | CASALGGQETQYF
. | . | TRBJ1-4 | TRBV28 | CASSRGKLFF
few | . | TRBJ2-7 | TRBV28 | CASSTPQGYEQYF
. | TRBD2 | TRBJ2-1 | TRBV19 | CASSTRTSIYNEQFF
. | TRBD2 | . | TRBV11-2 | CASSLGGATYEQYF
. | TRBD2 | TRBJ2-2 | TRBV4-1 | CASSQIGLAGNTGELFF
. | . | TRBJ2-7 | TRBV2 | CASTLTSGDDEQYF
once | TRBD2 | TRBJ2-5 | TRBV9 | CASSISGTPGETQYF
. | . | TRBJ2-7 | TRBV2 | CASSDIQGYEQYF
many | . | TRBJ2-6 | TRBV10-3 | CAISDRESGANVLTF
. | TRBD1 | TRBJ2-7 | TRBV29-1 | CSVETGTPYEQYF
. | TRBD2 | TRBJ2-4 | TRBV4-2 | CASSRGTSGRRGKNIQYF
. | TRBD2 | TRBJ2-7 | TRBV5-1 | CASSLDGTTSYEQYF
. | . | TRBJ2-5 | TRBV7-6 | CASSFPTGQETQYF
once | . | TRBJ1-6 | TRBV19 | CASSPPRNLPGSPLHF
. | TRBD2 | TRBJ2-1 | TRBV28 | CASSPRLAARDEQFF
few | . | TRBJ1-4 | TRBV10-3 | CAISAGAANEKLFF
. | TRBD1 | TRBJ1-4 | TRBV18 | CASSPTGGIEEKLFF
. | . | TRBJ2-3 | TRBV15 | CATSRGASTDTQYF
. | . | TRBJ2-1 | TRBV9 | CASSTEAASSYNEQFF
. | . | TRBJ2-6 | TRBV28 | CASSLAGLGPGANVLTF
. | . | TRBJ2-2 | TRBV4-1 | CASSHRSAGELFF
. | . | TRBJ2-7 | TRBV19 | CASSISDRRAYEQYF
. | TRBD1 | TRBJ2-2 | TRBV9 | CASSVGGTANTGELFF
. | TRBD2 | TRBJ2-1 | TRBV6-1 | CALAGGYEQFF
. | TRBD1 | TRBJ2-5 | TRBV4-3 | CASSRTSGTGGSGGETQYF
few | . | TRBJ2-3 | TRBV28 | CASSSGISTDTQYF
. | TRBD2 | TRBJ2-7 | TRBV9 | CASSPRPGLAGGHEQYF
. | TRBD1 | TRBJ2-3 | TRBV5-1 | CASSWDRTTDTQYF
. | TRBD2 | TRBJ2-7 | TRBV6-5 | CASSWGLAETSYEQYF
. | TRBD1 | TRBJ1-2 | TRBV7-2 | CASSAGTAWNYGYTF
. | . | TRBJ1-1 | TRBV28 | CASSLRRGEPDQEAFF
. | . | TRBJ2-4 | TRBV18 | CASSPSEGKNIQYF
. | . | TRBJ2-5 | TRBV6-5 | CASSPWGGGETQYF
. | TRBD2 | TRBJ2-5 | TRBV19 | CASSIMGLAGETQYF
. | . | TRBJ1-5 | TRBV18 | CASSPRGQGEEPQHF
. | TRBD2 | TRBJ2-1 | TRBV4-2 | CASSPMTSGLYNEQFF
few | . | TRBJ1-1 | TRBV6-1 | CASSEAPQRLTFF
. | . | TRBJ1-2 | TRBV6-1 | CASSEGRRERGLHPPNYGYTF
once | TRBD2 | TRBJ2-3 | TRBV5-1 | CASSPVVAGMDTQYF
few | . | TRBJ1-2 | TRBV6-5 | CASSYSTGSGYTF
few | TRBD1 | TRBJ2-3 | TRBV10-3 | CAIKGNRGPDTQYF
few | TRBD1 | TRBJ1-5 | TRBV6-5 | CASSYQTGGNQPQHF
few | . | TRBJ2-5 | TRBV7-2 | CASSLDRGETQYF
. | . | TRBJ1-2 | TRBV15 | CATSRAFQEERPGDYGYTF
. | TRBD1 | TRBJ2-2 | TRBV27 | CASRPGQGVAGELFF
few | . | TRBJ2-3 | TRBV5-4 | CASSLGLEVVGDTQYF
. | . | TRBJ2-3 | TRBV28 | CASSKIGQGSTDTQYF
. | TRBD2 | TRBJ2-3 | TRBV7-6 | CASSQTSGTGTQYF
. | TRBD2 | TRBJ2-1 | TRBV11-2 | CASSFWGTTNEQFF
. | . | TRBJ2-7 | TRBV27 | CASSILGGGDGNYEQYF
. | TRBD1 | TRBJ2-7 | TRBV7-2 | CASSGQGGDYEQYF
. | TRBD2 | TRBJ2-7 | TRBV28 | CASSFILAGTYEQYF
. | . | TRBJ2-5 | TRBV6-4 | CASSATRYAETQYF
. | . | TRBJ1-2 | TRBV12-5 | CASGSTQAGGYTF
. | . | TRBJ2-2 | TRBV5-1 | CASSLRVAGELFF
once | . | TRBJ2-3 | TRBV28 | CASSYPGSTDTQYF
few | . | TRBJ1-2 | TRBV4-1 | CASSRDTFSGYTF
few | TRBD2 | TRBJ2-7 | TRBV6-5 | CASSYSGLAGNYEQYF